These T cell receptor beta chains were read from a single sample in a study of tumor and adjacent non-tumor tissue in lung cancer. MiXCR, applied by TCRdb to the multiplex PCR reads, yields one record per CDR3 protein. The sample yields about 93,000 distinct CDR3 sequences, around three fifths seen once. Sequenced: lung tumor tissue. These receptors were taken from a man between 65 and 85 years old with non-small cell lung cancer. CDR3s leave out the opening cysteine and the closing phenylalanine or tryptophan. Fields, in order: V gene, J gene, CDR3 protein.

>TRBV18|TRBJ2-7
ASSQEGWEQY
>TRBV11-2|TRBJ2-7
ASNITGFGFYEQY
>TRBV24-1|TRBJ2-5
TTSPGGQGAETQY
>TRBV4-1|TRBJ2-5
ASSQEIRRTQY
>TRBV29-1|TRBJ2-3
SATVGQASTDTQY
>TRBV29-1|TRBJ1-1
NSETEAL
>TRBV29-1|TRBJ1-1
SVQVGLNTEAF
>TRBV20-1|TRBJ2-7
SARVGGRGANEQY
>TRBV11-3|TRBJ2-3
ASSTRLADTQY
>TRBV11-3|TRBJ2-3
ASSLLAGDTDTQY
>TRBV6-1|TRBJ2-6
ASSAEDSSGGNIPT
>TRBV11-2|TRBJ2-1
ASSKLAGDLNEQF
>TRBV5-4|TRBJ2-2
AINSGGPAETGELF
>TRBV11-1|TRBJ2-1
ASSPRAGLPYNEQF
>TRBV6-1|TRBJ2-1
ASIEGWNGQF
>TRBV11-2|TRBJ1-1
ASSLGRGTNMNTEAF
>TRBV29-1|NA
SVGEPPQPQY
>TRBV11-2|TRBJ2-5
ASTYTGGRRETQY
>TRBV28|TRBJ2-7
ASSPVGFTYEQY
>TRBV11-2|TRBJ1-3
ASSPLRHGPGNTIY
>TRBV10-1|TRBJ1-5
ASSEQVNQSQH
>TRBV20-1|TRBJ2-7
SAPRVVAGPLPYEQY
>TRBV11-3|TRBJ2-3
ASSVGGHTQF
>TRBV28|TRBJ2-5
ASSFSTRETQY
>TRBV11-2|TRBJ2-3
ASSLSLASTDTQY
>TRBV7-9|TRBJ2-5
ASSTWGQRFQEIQY
>TRBV6-1|TRBJ1-1
TSAYREAF